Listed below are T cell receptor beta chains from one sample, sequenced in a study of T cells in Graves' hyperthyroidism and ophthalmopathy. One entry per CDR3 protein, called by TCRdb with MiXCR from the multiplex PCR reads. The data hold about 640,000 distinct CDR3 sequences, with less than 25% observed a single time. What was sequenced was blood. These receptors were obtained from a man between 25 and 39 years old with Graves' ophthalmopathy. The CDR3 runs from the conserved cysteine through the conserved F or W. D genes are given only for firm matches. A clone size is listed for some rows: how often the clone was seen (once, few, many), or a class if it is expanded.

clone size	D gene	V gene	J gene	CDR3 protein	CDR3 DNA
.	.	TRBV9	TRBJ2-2	CASSVAPGTGELFF	TGTGCCAGCAGCGTAGCTCCCGGTACCGGGGAGCTGTTTTTT
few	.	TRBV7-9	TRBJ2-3	CASSQSPAPTDTQYF	TGTGCCAGCAGCCAAAGTCCGGCCCCCACAGATACGCAGTATTTT
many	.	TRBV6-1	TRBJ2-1	CASSEFGGGGNEQFF	TGTGCCAGCAGTGAATTTGGAGGGGGGGGAAATGAGCAGTTCTTC
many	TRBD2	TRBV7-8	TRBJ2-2	CASSLGGGSYNTGELFF	TGTGCCAGCAGCTTAGGGGGCGGGAGCTATAACACCGGGGAGCTGTTTTTT
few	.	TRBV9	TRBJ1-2	CASSSRRLEGYTF	TGTGCCAGCAGCTCCCGACGGTTAGAAGGCTACACCTTC
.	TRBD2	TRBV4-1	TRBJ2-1	CASSQDPSGLYNEQFF	TGCGCCAGCAGCCAAGATCCTAGCGGGCTCTACAATGAGCAGTTCTTC
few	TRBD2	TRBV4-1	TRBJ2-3	CASSQVGAAGVTDTQYF	TGCGCCAGCAGCCAAGTAGGGGCAGCGGGAGTCACAGATACGCAGTATTTT
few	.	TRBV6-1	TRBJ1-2	CASNAGDLNYGYTF	TGTGCCAGCAATGCAGGGGATTTAAACTATGGCTACACCTTC
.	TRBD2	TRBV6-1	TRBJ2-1	CASSVSGLASNEQFF	TGTGCCAGCAGTGTGTCGGGACTAGCCTCCAATGAGCAGTTCTTC
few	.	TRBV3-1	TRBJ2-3	CASSKWDLDTQYF	TGTGCCAGCAGCAAATGGGATTTGGATACGCAGTATTTT
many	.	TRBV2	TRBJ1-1	CASSEVVWRQTNTEAFF	TGTGCCAGCAGTGAAGTTGTGTGGAGACAAACGAACACTGAAGCTTTCTTT
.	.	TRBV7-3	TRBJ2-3	CATASGSSTDTQYF	TGTGCTACCGCGAGCGGGTCTTCCACAGATACGCAGTATTTT
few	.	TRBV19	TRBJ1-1	CASSMSIFWTEAFF	TGTGCCAGTAGTATGTCGATATTTTGGACTGAAGCTTTCTTT
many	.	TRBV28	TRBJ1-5	CASSPSGQGDQPQHF	TGTGCCAGCAGCCCATCGGGGCAGGGCGATCAGCCCCAGCATTTT
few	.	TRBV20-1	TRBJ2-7	CSAKRDISVYEQYF	TGCAGTGCAAAACGGGACATCTCGGTGTACGAGCAGTACTTC
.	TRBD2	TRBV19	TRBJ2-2	CASSIFQRENTGELFF	TGTGCCAGTAGTATTTTCCAGCGGGAGAACACCGGGGAGCTGTTTTTT
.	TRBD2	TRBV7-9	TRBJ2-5	CASSRRTSGSPSQETQYF	TGTGCCAGCAGCCGACGGACTAGCGGGAGTCCGAGTCAAGAGACCCAGTACTTC
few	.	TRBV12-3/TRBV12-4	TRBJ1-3	CASSLILGANSGNTIYF	TGTGCCAGCAGTTTAATTCTGGGAGCTAACTCTGGAAACACCATATATTTT
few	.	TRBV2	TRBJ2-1	CASSARLSYNEQFF	TGTGCCAGCAGTGCTCGACTTAGCTACAATGAGCAGTTCTTC
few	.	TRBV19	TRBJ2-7	CASSNTGIKDYEQYF	TGTGCCAGTAGTAACACAGGAATAAAGGACTACGAGCAGTACTTC
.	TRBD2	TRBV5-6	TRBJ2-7	CASSWGASGRIYEQYF	TGTGCCAGCAGCTGGGGGGCGAGCGGGAGGATCTACGAGCAGTACTTC
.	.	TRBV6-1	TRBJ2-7	CASSEMKGGSYEQYF	TGTGCCAGCAGTGAAATGAAGGGCGGGTCCTACGAGCAGTACTTC
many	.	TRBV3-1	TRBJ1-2	CASSQVLGQVYGYTF	TGTGCCAGCAGCCAAGTGTTGGGGCAGGTATATGGCTACACCTTC
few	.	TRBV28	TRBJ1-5	CASSQGRGVGNQPQHF	TGTGCCAGCAGCCAGGGCCGGGGGGTAGGCAATCAGCCCCAGCATTTT
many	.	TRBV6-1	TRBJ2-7	CASSETTYEQYF	TGTGCCAGCAGTGAAACCACCTACGAGCAGTACTTC
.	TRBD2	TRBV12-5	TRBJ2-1	CASGLATDAGLPYNEQFF	TGTGCTAGTGGTTTGGCAACCGATGCGGGACTACCCTACAATGAGCAGTTCTTC
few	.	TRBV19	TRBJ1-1	CASSIASPIWDTEAFF	TGTGCCAGTAGTATAGCGTCCCCCATATGGGACACTGAAGCTTTCTTT
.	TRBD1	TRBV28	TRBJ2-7	CASSTPGQVRWGSSYEQYF	TGTGCCAGCAGTACCCCGGGACAGGTACGGTGGGGGAGCTCCTACGAGCAGTACTTC
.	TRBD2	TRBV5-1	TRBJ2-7	CASSLFPAAGEGVYEQYF	TGCGCCAGCAGCTTGTTCCCGGCCGCGGGAGAAGGGGTCTACGAGCAGTACTTC
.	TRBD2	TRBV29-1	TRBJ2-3	CSVEPLAGPTDTQYF	TGCAGCGTTGAACCCCTAGCGGGGCCCACAGATACGCAGTATTTT
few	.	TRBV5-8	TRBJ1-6	CASSGFLPGGDNSPLHF	TGTGCCAGCAGCGGTTTTCTCCCCGGGGGCGATAATTCACCCCTCCACTTT
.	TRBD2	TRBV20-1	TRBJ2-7	CSAPLAGGPYEQYF	TGCAGTGCTCCTCTAGCGGGGGGCCCCTACGAGCAGTACTTC
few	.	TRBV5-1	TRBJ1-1	CASSKQGRNTEAFF	TGCGCCAGCAGCAAACAAGGGAGGAACACTGAAGCTTTCTTT
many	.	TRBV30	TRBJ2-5	CAWSVARPGQETQYF	TGTGCCTGGAGTGTGGCTAGGCCAGGACAAGAGACCCAGTACTTC
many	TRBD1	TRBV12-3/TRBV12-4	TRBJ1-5	CASSFGDRGNQPQHF	TGTGCCAGCAGTTTTGGGGACAGGGGCAATCAGCCCCAGCATTTT
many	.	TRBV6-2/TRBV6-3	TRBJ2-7	CASSYGEGSYEQYF	TGTGCCAGCAGTTACGGGGAAGGCTCCTACGAGCAGTACTTC
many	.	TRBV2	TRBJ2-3	CASTNRPPGRGSTKTSTDTQYF	TGTGCCAGCACCAACAGACCACCGGGCAGGGGCTCCACTAAAACTAGCACAGATACGCAGTATTTT
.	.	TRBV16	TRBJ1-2	CASSHNQPGGGYTF	TGTGCCAGCAGCCACAACCAGCCGGGAGGTGGCTACACCTTC
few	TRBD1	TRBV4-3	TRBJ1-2	CASSHPGQAYGYTF	TGCGCCAGCAGCCATCCTGGACAGGCCTATGGCTACACCTTC
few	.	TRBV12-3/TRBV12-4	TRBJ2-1	CASSYRDNNEQFF	TGTGCCAGCAGTTATCGGGACAACAATGAGCAGTTCTTC
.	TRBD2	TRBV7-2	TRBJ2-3	CASSSGLAGVGDTQYF	TGTGCCAGCAGCTCGGGACTAGCGGGAGTGGGAGATACGCAGTATTTT
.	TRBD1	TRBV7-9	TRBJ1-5	CATSLAGTGEDHNQPQHF	TGTGCCACCTCCCTTGCCGGGACAGGCGAGGATCACAATCAGCCCCAGCATTTT
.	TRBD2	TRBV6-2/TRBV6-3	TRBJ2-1	CASSTNTGGPDNEQFF	TGTGCCAGCAGTACCAATACGGGGGGTCCCGACAATGAGCAGTTCTTC
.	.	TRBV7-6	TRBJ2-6	CASSSLEVSGANVLTF	TGTGCCAGCAGCTCCCTGGAGGTCTCTGGGGCCAACGTCCTGACTTTC
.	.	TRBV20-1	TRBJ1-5	CSAREGEGGLRPQHF	TGCAGTGCTAGAGAAGGGGAAGGGGGGCTTCGGCCCCAGCATTTT
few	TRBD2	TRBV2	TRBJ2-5	CATSDRVAGAETQYF	TGTGCCACCAGTGATCGCGTAGCGGGAGCAGAGACCCAGTACTTC